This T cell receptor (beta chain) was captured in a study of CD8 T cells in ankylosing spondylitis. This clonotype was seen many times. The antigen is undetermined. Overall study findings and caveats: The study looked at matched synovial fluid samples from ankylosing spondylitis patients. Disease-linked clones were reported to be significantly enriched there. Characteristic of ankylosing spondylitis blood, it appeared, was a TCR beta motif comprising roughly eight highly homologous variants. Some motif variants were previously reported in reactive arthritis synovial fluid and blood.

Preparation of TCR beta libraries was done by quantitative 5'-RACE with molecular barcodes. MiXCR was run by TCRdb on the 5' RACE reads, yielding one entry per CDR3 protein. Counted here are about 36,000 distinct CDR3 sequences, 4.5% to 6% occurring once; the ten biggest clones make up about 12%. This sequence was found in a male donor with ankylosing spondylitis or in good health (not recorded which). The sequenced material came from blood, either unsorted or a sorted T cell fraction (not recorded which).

The CDR3 region has the DNA TGTGCCATCCCCGGGACAACGAACACCGGGGAGCTGTTTTTT. This translates into CAIPGTTNTGELFF. The V and J genes are TRBV10-3 and TRBJ2-2; TRBD1 might be the D (6 bases). Trimming cost V 8 bases and J 0 bases, with 10 bases left between them. The CDR3 is 14 amino acids. From germline, CDR1 is ENHRY and CDR2 SYGVKD.